Below, 13 T cell receptor beta chains from the same sample are listed, as sequenced in a study of low-dose radiotherapy and immunotherapy resistance in tumors. The time point: after trial treatment. Treatment: LDRT plus nivolumab, ipilimumab, low-dose cyclophosphamide and aspirin (RACIN trial). First-strand cDNA relied on TRAV- and TRBV-specific primers spanning alpha and beta chains. Both a constant-region primer and a V-primer adapter served to amplify TCRs across 20 PCR cycles. TCRdb re-analysed the reads in MiXCR, keeping a single row per CDR3 protein. Of some 46,000 distinct CDR3 sequences listed, 20% to 30% were seen once; the top ten hold about 9.4%. Specimen: PBMCs, collected after low-dose radiotherapy plus immunotherapy. The receptors come from a male donor with prostate cancer.

This clonotype was counted ten times or more. The chain has TRBV20-1 and TRBJ1-6; 8 bases align to TRBD1. The germline V gene has CDR1 DFQATT and CDR2 SNEGSKA (reference sequence). Trimming cost V 3 bases and J 9 bases; bases outside gene matches: 1. This CDR3 is 12 amino acids long. CDR3 in amino acids: CSARTGASPLHF. CDR3 bases: TGCAGTGCTAGGACAGGGGCTTCACCCCTCCACTTT.

This clonotype was observed at least ten times. This chain connects TRBV14 to TRBJ2-1; TRBD1 is a possible D gene (6 bases). This CDR3 has 16 residues. Trimming took off 3 bases at V and 5 bases at J, with 17 bases between the two ends. Germline CDR1 and CDR2: SGHDN and FVKESK. The CDR3 DNA is TGTGCCAGCAGCCACGTGGGCAGGGGAAAGAACAATGAGCAGTTCTTC. It yields the protein CASSHVGRGKNNEQFF.

This clonotype was detected many times. The chain is built from TRBV27 and TRBJ1-1, with D unresolved. This CDR3 spans 14 amino acids. From germline, CDR1 is MNHEY and CDR2 SMNVEV (reference sequence). V was clipped by 6 bases and J by 3 bases, with 14 bases between them. The CDR3 coding sequence is TGTGCCAGCAGCCCCCTACGCGTTTACACTGAAGCTTTCTTT. It translates to CASSPLRVYTEAFF.

On this clonotype: A far larger clone is only one base removed, so a read error is likely. V usage is TRBV5-1 and J usage is TRBJ2-7, with D perhaps TRBD2 (5 bases). Trimming removed 5 bases at V and 7 bases at J, with 28 bases between. This CDR3 has 17 amino acids. CDR1 and CDR2 (germline): SGHRS, YFSETQ. Here the CDR3 reads CASRLAPTGSSYNEQYF. The CDR3 nucleotides read TGCGCCAGCAGGCTGGCCCCAACTGGGAGCTCCTACAATGAGCAGTACTTC.

The sample holds many counts of this clonotype. V gene TRBV30 combines with J gene TRBJ2-5; 10 positions match TRBD2. The trim removed 3 bases at V and 3 bases at J, leaving 1 base unmatched. CDR1 and CDR2 from the germline V gene are GTSNPN and SVGIG (reference sequence). The CDR3 consists of 13 residues. CDR3 nucleotide sequence: TGTGCCTGGAGCGGGACTAGCGAAGAGACCCAGTACTTC. Its translation: CAWSGTSEETQYF.

Ten or more counts support this clonotype. This sequence joins TRBV5-8 and TRBJ1-5, with D hard to call. Germline-derived CDR1 and CDR2 are SGHTS and YDEGEE. CDR3 length equals 16 residues. Trimming left V 7 bases short and J 0 bases short, with 17 bases between. The CDR3 region is CASGRGDTYSNQPQHF. As DNA, the CDR3 is TGTGCCAGCGGACGAGGAGACACCTATAGCAATCAGCCCCAGCATTTT.

This clonotype has just a few counts. The chain has TRBV21-1 and TRBJ2-5; the table's D call, TRBD1, has no DNA check behind it. TRBV21-1 is annotated as a pseudogene. This CDR3 has 17 amino acids. The CDR3 spells CASSKAGRGTPQETQYF. In DNA, the CDR3 is TGTGCCAGCAGCAAAGCGGGGCGGGGGACCCCCCAAGAGACCCAGTACTTC.

On this clonotype: Compared with germline, one end of the junction differs, possibly owing to a read error. The chain uses TRBV5-6 and TRBJ2-1; tentative D call: TRBD1 (6 bases). Germline-derived CDR1 and CDR2 are SGHDT and YYEEEE. The CDR3 consists of 16 residues. The CDR3: CASSPQTGRAYDEQFF. The CDR3, as DNA: TGTGCCAGCAGCCCTCAGACAGGCCGAGCCTACGATGAGCAGTTCTTC.

This clonotype has a count of ten or more. V gene TRBV7-9 combines with J gene TRBJ1-6; D is perhaps TRBD1 (5 bases). There are 15 residues in the CDR3. Germline V gene sequence: CDR1 SEHNR, CDR2 FQNEAQ (reference sequence). Trimming took off 5 bases at V and 8 bases at J, with 16 bases between the two ends. The CDR3 DNA follows: TGTGCCAGCAGCCCCCCGACAGTTGGGGATTCACCCCTCCACTTT. Translating gives CASSPPTVGDSPLHF.

This clonotype has ten or more counts. The V gene is TRBV6-2 or TRBV6-3, the J gene TRBJ2-2, with D tentatively TRBD2 (6 bases). The CDR3 covers 16 residues. Germline CDR1 MNHEY, CDR2 SVGEGT. Trimming removed 4 bases from V and 0 bases from J, with 12 bases in between. In DNA form, the CDR3 reads TGTGCCAGCAGTTTGGAGCTAGCGTCGAACACCGGGGAGCTGTTTTTT. Its protein is CASSLELASNTGELFF.

This clonotype was observed at least ten times. The chain carries TRBV28 and TRBJ1-1; 10 bases line up with TRBD1. This CDR3 is 13 amino acids long. CDR1 is MDHEN, CDR2 SYDVKM, per germline. V dropped 5 bases and J dropped 7; count of bases not matched to a gene: 4. CDR3 nucleotides: TGTGCCAGCAGTATTTGGACAGGGGGTGAAGCTTTCTTT. Its protein is CASSIWTGGEAFF.

Turning to this clonotype: Given a far larger clone just one base away, this is likely a sequencing read error. The V call is TRBV20-1, the J call TRBJ2-7; D may be TRBD2 (7 bases). Per the germline V gene, CDR1 is DFQATT and CDR2 is SNEGSKA (reference sequence). CDR3 length equals 14 residues. CDR3 sequence reads: CSVLGGGAGDEQYF. The DNA of the CDR3 is TGCAGCGTCCTAGGGGGGGGGGCCGGGGACGAGCAGTACTTC.

This clonotype has a count of ten or more. The V and J genes are TRBV2 and TRBJ1-1, with D tentatively TRBD1 (5 bases). Germline CDR1 is SNHLY and CDR2 is FYNNEI. The CDR3 is made up of 13 amino acids. Trimming cost V 0 bases and J 7 bases, with 9 bases left between them. The chain's CDR3 is CASSEARRGEAFF. The DNA of the CDR3 is TGTGCCAGCAGTGAAGCGAGGAGGGGTGAAGCTTTCTTT. The variable domain in full, with the rest retrieved from reference TRBV2 and TRBJ1-1, is EPEVTQTPSHQVTQMGQEVILRCVPISNHLYFYWYRQILGQKVEFLVSFYNNEISEKSEIFDDQFSVERPDGSNFTLKIRSTKLEDSAMYFCASSEARRGEAFFGQGTRLTVV.